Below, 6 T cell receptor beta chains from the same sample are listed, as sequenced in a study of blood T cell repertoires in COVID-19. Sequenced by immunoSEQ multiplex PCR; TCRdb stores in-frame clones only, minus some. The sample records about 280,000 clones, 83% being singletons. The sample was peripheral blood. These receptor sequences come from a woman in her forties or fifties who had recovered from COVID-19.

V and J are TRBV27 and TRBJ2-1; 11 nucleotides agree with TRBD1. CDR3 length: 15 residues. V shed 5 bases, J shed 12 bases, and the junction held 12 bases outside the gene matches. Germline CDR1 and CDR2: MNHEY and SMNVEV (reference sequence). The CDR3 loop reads CASSPQGTGGRGQFF. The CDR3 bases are TGTGCCAGCAGTCCGCAAGGGACAGGGGGGAGAGGGCAGTTCTTC.

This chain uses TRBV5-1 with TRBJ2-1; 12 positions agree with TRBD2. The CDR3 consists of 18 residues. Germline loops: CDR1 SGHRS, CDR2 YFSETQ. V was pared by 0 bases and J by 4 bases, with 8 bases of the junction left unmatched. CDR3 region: CASSLEGLAGLPYNEQFF. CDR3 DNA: TGCGCCAGCAGCTTGGAGGGACTAGCGGGCTTACCTTACAATGAGCAGTTCTTC. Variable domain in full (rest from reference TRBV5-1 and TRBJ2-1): KAGVTQTPRYLIKTRGQQVTLSCSPISGHRSVSWYQQTPGQGLQFLFEYFSETQRNKGNFPGRFSGRQFSNSRSEMNVSTLELGDSALYLCASSLEGLAGLPYNEQFFGPGTRLTVL.

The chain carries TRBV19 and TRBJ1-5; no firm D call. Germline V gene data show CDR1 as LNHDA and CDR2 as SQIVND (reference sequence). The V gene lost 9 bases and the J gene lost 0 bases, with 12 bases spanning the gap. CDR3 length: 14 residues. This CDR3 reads CASHSAYSNQPQHF. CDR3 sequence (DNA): TGTGCCAGCCACAGTGCCTATAGCAATCAGCCCCAGCATTTT.

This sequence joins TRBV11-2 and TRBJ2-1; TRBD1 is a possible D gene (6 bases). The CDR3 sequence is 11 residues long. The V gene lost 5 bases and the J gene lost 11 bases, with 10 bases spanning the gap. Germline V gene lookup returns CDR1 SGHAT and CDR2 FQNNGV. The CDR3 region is CASSLQGQQFF. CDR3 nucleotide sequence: TGTGCCAGCAGCCTACAGGGTCAGCAGTTCTTC.

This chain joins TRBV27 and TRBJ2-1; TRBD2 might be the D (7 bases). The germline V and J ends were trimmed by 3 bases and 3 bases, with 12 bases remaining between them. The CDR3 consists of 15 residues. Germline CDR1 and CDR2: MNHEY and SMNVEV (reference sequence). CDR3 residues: CASSLRGGHYNEQFF. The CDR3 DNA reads TGTGCCAGCAGTTTGAGGGGGGGCCACTACAATGAGCAGTTCTTC.

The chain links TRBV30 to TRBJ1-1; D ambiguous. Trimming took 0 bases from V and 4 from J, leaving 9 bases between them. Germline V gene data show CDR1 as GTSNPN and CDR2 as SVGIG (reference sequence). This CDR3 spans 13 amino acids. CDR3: CAWSVSFLTEAFF. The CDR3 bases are TGTGCCTGGAGTGTCTCCTTTCTCACTGAAGCTTTCTTT.